The text below deals with one T cell receptor beta chain. The antigen it recognizes is unknown. The record has no base qualities; no much larger clone is one base away. This record belongs to a study of vaccination effects on CD4 cells after COVID-19 (dated by TCRdb to between 2022 and 2023). For context, the study as a whole: Post-vaccine samples across the study were collected a median of 72 days after the second dose, with a range of 14 to 241. Cultures from other donors in the study were sequenced with the Oncomine TCR Beta short-read assay on an Illumina iSeq 100. A total of around eleven COVID-19 convalescent patients and several SARS-CoV-2-naive healthy vaccine recipients were included in the full study. The study compared SARS-CoV-2 spike-specific CD4+ TCR repertoires before and after mRNA vaccination in COVID-19 convalescent patients and infection-naive vaccine recipients. Beyond this particular receptor, the publication reports: In healthy vaccine recipients, vaccine-induced clones were almost all SARS-CoV-2 mono-reactive, with only 1 of 255 being cross-reactive with common cold coronaviruses. Marked clonal contraction was observed in both infection-induced and vaccine-induced clones at late post-vaccination timepoints, consistent with waning T cell responses. Limitations of the study were the small number of convalescent patients and the absence of early post-infection timepoints.

The library was prepared using the immunoSEQ multiplex PCR assay. DNA from the CD4+ T cells that had been cultured and isolated underwent TCR beta CDR3 sequencing. Regarding the original processing steps: The analysis removed non-productive TCR sequences, trimmed reads to the CDR3 region, and retained only CDR3s that were 7 or more amino acids long. Antigen-specific clonotypes were identified with the MANAFEST web app by comparing expansion in peptide wells against reference cultures. Positive clones required FDR<0.05 expansion versus reference and all other wells, odds ratio above 5, and frequency above 0.1% in two replicate wells. A clonotype was called cross-reactive if it was significantly expanded both in SARS-CoV-2 spike wells and in at least one common cold coronavirus spike condition. CDR3 similarity was assessed by Levenshtein distance using the stringdist R package, and unrooted trees were constructed with ape in R 3.6.1. TCRdb re-hosts the immuneACCESS table, in-frame sequences only. Its copies lack some clones; in the studies checked, an unresolved V gene accounts for under half of them, and the cause for the rest is not known. The V and J calls and the clone size are those of that table, but D and trimming were determined from the DNA. This sample lists roughly 56,000 clones; around 78% were detected once. Around 1.2% of the sample comes from the top ten.

To identify antigen-specific CD4+ T cell clonotypes by their expansion, the ViraFEST assay first stimulated PBMC with viral peptide pools and then applied TCR sequencing. After less than 13 days of culture, CD4+ T cells were isolated with the EasySep CD4+ T cell isolation kit. Each participant received two doses of an mRNA SARS-CoV-2 vaccine, either BNT162b2 or mRNA-1273. Healthy vaccine recipients had no prior SARS-CoV-2 infection, confirmed by negative nucleocapsid antibodies before and after vaccination. Each well held over 1.5 million PBMC cultured in IMDM containing approximately 5% human AB serum, about 10 IU/ml IL-2 and gentamicin, along with around 11 ug/ml peptides. Half of the culture medium was replaced with fresh IL-2-containing medium on days 3 and 7. Unless noted otherwise, every peptide stimulation condition was grown in triplicate wells. Using Ficoll-Paque Plus gradient centrifugation, PBMC were separated from whole blood and then either used fresh or cryopreserved at -140C. The overlapping peptide pools covered the spike proteins of SARS-CoV-2 as well as those of the common cold coronaviruses HCoV-NL63, HCoV-OC43 and HCoV-229E. The QIAamp micro DNA kit was used to extract genomic DNA from the cultured CD4+ T cells.

At the junction V is shortened by 3 bases and J by 3 bases, with 8 bases in between. The CDR3 covers 13 residues, taking in both the cysteine and the phenylalanine. Just the 39-base CDR3 DNA is kept, in frame starting at base 1. This chain is built from TRBV23-1 and TRBJ1-2; the D gene assignment is ambiguous. TRBV23-1 is classed as an ORF, of uncertain function. The source material was CD4+ T cells from PBMCs cultured with HCoV-229E spike peptides, sampled after COVID-19 vaccination. This specimen's cell subset or site label, per the study, means: HCoV-229E spike overlapping peptide pool stimulation. This sequence was found in a human donor who received a COVID-19 vaccine. The DNA sequence follows: TGCGCCAGCAGTCATCGCCGGGACTATGGCTACACCTTC. It specifies CASSHRRDYGYTF.